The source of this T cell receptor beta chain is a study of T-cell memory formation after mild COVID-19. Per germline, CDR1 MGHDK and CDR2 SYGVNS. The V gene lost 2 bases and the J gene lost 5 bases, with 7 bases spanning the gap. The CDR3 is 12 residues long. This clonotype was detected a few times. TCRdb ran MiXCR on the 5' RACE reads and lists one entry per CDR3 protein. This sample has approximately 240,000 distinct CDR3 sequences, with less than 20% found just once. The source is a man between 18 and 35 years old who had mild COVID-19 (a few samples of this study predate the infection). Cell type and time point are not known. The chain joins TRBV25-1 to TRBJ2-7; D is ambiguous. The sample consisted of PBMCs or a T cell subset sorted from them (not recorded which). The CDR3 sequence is CASSEGKNEQYF. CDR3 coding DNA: TGTGCCAGCAGTGAAGGGAAAAACGAGCAGTACTTC.